The present T cell receptor beta chain was sequenced within a study of blood T cell repertoires in COVID-19. The overall study: Samples came from the United States, Italy and Spain, spanning acute and convalescent COVID-19.

The table came from immunoSEQ multiplex PCR; TCRdb's copy has only in-frame clones and leaves some out. The repertoire holds fewer than 450,000 clones, with roughly 87% as singletons. Living in 24 US areas, the participants were between about 18 and 95 years of age. Cohorts were assigned according to the clinical history that participants reported. Either two negative PCRs, clearance, or symptom resolution qualified Cohort 3 donors as recovered. This CDR3 is built from 17 residues. The V segment lost 1 base and the J segment 0 bases; nucleotides outside the gene matches: 5. Germline CDR1 and CDR2: PRHDT and FYEKMQ (reference sequence).

The TCR originated in a woman in her thirties who had recovered from COVID-19. The chain links TRBV13 to TRBJ1-3, with TRBD1 matching over 8 bases. The sequenced material came from PBMCs or T cells enriched from blood (not recorded which). The CDR3 loop reads CASSLAPDRVSGNTIYF. CDR3 nucleotide sequence: TGTGCCAGCAGCTTAGCCCCGGACAGGGTCTCTGGAAACACCATATATTTT.